Given below is one T cell receptor (beta chain) in context. This record comes from a study of blood T cell repertoires in COVID-19. On the study more broadly: The analysed material was cDNA or gDNA that came from T cells, B-cell-depleted T cells, or PBMCs.

V lost 7 bases, J lost 8 bases, and 16 bases lay in between. CDR1 and CDR2 from the germline V gene are SGHDT and YYEEEE. The CDR3 is made up of 13 amino acids. The data were produced by immunoSEQ multiplex PCR, yet TCRdb's version contains in-frame clones alone and is incomplete. The table lists under 150,000 clones, about four fifths of them singletons. Sequencing used peripheral blood. The chain has TRBV5-6 and TRBJ2-1, with D perhaps TRBD1 (6 bases). The sequence was obtained from a human donor with acute or convalescent COVID-19. The donor label of this sample is uncertain. The CDR3 DNA is TGTGCCAGCCGACAGGCGTTTATGGATGAGCAGTTCTTC. Protein product: CASRQAFMDEQFF.